This T cell receptor (beta chain) emerged from a study of T cells in Graves' hyperthyroidism and ophthalmopathy. From RNA transcripts, TCR beta CDR3 regions were amplified. The HTBI primer set drove a first-round RT-PCR of the TCR CDR3. TCRdb re-called the multiplex PCR reads with MiXCR, one entry per CDR3 protein. The table includes approximately 600,000 distinct CDR3 sequences, approximately 14% detected once. Using 10 ml of fresh peripheral blood, PBMCs were prepared. This clonotype was picked up a small number of times. Germline V lookup: CDR1 LGHDT, CDR2 YNNKEL (reference sequence). This CDR3 contains 15 residues. J lost 6 bases, V lost 0 bases, and 4 bases had no gene match.

The receptor comes from a woman aged 35 to 49 with Graves' ophthalmopathy. The chain combines TRBV3-1 with TRBJ2-3; 9 positions agree with TRBD2. Sequencing was done on a sample of blood. The CDR3 is CASSQDSAGGDTQYF. As DNA, the CDR3 is TGTGCCAGCAGCCAAGATTCCGCGGGAGGGGATACGCAGTATTTT.